Following are 15 T cell receptor beta chains from one sample sequenced in a study of blood T cells in healthy people across ages. PCR was performed a second time for about 7 to 12 cycles using a sample-barcoded 5' primer and a J-beta primer mix. MiXCR, applied by TCRdb to the 5' RACE reads, yields one record per CDR3 protein. The sample comprises 700,000 or so distinct CDR3 sequences, around two fifths of which are singletons, and around 30% rests with the top ten. Sequenced input: blood. These receptors were taken from a man older than 75 in good health.

The chain is built from TRBV20-1 and TRBJ2-1; TRBD2 matches at 7 bases. The CDR3 covers 16 residues. The germline V gene has CDR1 DFQATT and CDR2 SNEGSKA (reference sequence). The V and J ends lost 5 bases and 6 bases, in that order; junction bases with no gene match: 16. CDR3 in DNA: TGCAGTGCTCCCCGGGTGGCGGGAGACACTAGCAATGAGCAGTTCTTC. Its translation: CSAPRVAGDTSNEQFF.

This chain links TRBV7-2 with TRBJ2-3, with D possibly TRBD2 on 6 matching bases. V was trimmed by 2 bases and J by 0 bases, leaving 15 bases between them. Germline values: CDR1 SGHTA, CDR2 FQGNSA. The CDR3 runs 17 residues. DNA for the CDR3: TGTGCCAGCAGCTTAACTCCGGGAGTGTGGAGCACAGATACGCAGTATTTT. Protein sequence: CASSLTPGVWSTDTQYF.

V usage is TRBV28 and J usage is TRBJ2-1; D tentatively fits TRBD1 or TRBD2 (6 bases each). Between the trimmed V and J ends, which lost 7 bases and 1 base, there was a span of 17 bases. This CDR3 contains 16 residues. Per the germline V gene, CDR1 is MDHEN and CDR2 is SYDVKM. Written as DNA, the CDR3 is TGTGCCAGCATCTCTGGCGGAGGGGGATCCTACAATGAGCAGTTCTTC. It yields the protein CASISGGGGSYNEQFF.

Only one count was recorded for this clonotype. The junction departs from germline at one end; a sequencing error may be responsible. V and J are TRBV7-6 and TRBJ2-5, with 8 bases fitting TRBD2. CDR3 length: 16 residues. Germline V gene lookup returns CDR1 SGHVS and CDR2 FNYEAQ. CDR3: CASSLGGGGRQEPQYF. In DNA form, the CDR3 reads TGTGCCAGCAGCCTAGGTGGCGGGGGGCGTCAAGAGCCCCAGTACTTC.

This clonotype was found once. The CDR3 spells CASSQAGASNQPQHF. In DNA form, the CDR3 reads TGTGCCAGCAGCCAAGCCGGGGCGAGCAATCAGCCCCAGCATTTT. The V gene is TRBV3-1, the J gene TRBJ1-5; a weak D match, TRBD1 (5 bases). V was pared by 1 base and J by 1 base, with 8 bases between. The CDR3 runs to 15 residues. From germline, CDR1 is LGHDT and CDR2 YNNKEL (reference sequence). The variable domain in full, with the rest retrieved from reference TRBV3-1 and TRBJ1-5, is DTAVSQTPKYLVTQMGNDKSIKCEQNLGHDTMYWYKQDSKKFLKIMFSYNNKELIINETVPNRFSPKSPDKAHLNLHINSLELGDSAVYFCASSQAGASNQPQHFGDGTRLSIL.

Many counts were recorded for this clonotype. This chain uses TRBV5-1 with TRBJ2-3, with D possibly being TRBD1 or TRBD2 (5 bases each). The CDR3 contains 15 residues. The germline V and J ends were trimmed by 4 bases and 2 bases, with 14 bases remaining between them. CDR1 and CDR2 (germline): SGHRS, YFSETQ. CDR3 in DNA: TGCGCCAGCAGCGGCGGCTGGGGGAACACAGATACGCAGTATTTT. This translates into CASSGGWGNTDTQYF.

This chain links TRBV3-1 with TRBJ2-1; D may be TRBD1 or TRBD2 (5 bases each). Deletions cut 4 bases from V and 4 bases from J, with 17 bases between. The germline V gene has CDR1 LGHDT and CDR2 YNNKEL (reference sequence). This CDR3 is 16 amino acids long. CDR3 sequence (DNA): TGTGCCAGCAGCCGCTCCCGGGACGGTCGATACAATGAGCAGTTCTTC. Amino acid sequence: CASSRSRDGRYNEQFF.

This clonotype came up a few times. The chain couples TRBV7-2 to TRBJ2-3; TRBD2 aligns across 11 bases. The CDR3 covers 16 residues. CDR1 and CDR2 from the germline V gene are SGHTA and FQGNSA. With 6 bases clipped from V and 2 bases from J, the junction kept 7 bases outside the gene matches. CDR3 sequence reads: CASRKGTSGITDTQYF. CDR3 nucleotide sequence: TGTGCCAGCAGGAAAGGGACTAGCGGAATCACAGATACGCAGTATTTT.

V is TRBV6-6 and J is TRBJ1-2; 7 positions match TRBD1. The trim removed 0 bases at V and 0 bases at J, leaving 1 base unmatched. In germline, CDR1 is MNHNY, CDR2 SVGAGI (reference sequence). This CDR3 contains 15 residues. CDR3: CASSYSQGANYGYTF. The CDR3 nucleotides are TGTGCCAGCAGTTACTCTCAGGGGGCTAACTATGGCTACACCTTC.

The rearrangement joins TRBV29-1 to TRBJ2-3, with TRBD1 matching 8 bases. Germline V lookup: CDR1 SQVTM, CDR2 ANQGSEA. After removal of 4 bases from V and 0 bases from J, the junction contained 3 bases not matched to a gene. This CDR3 contains 14 residues. The CDR3 region is CSVVRTGSTDTQYF. The CDR3 nucleotides read TGCAGCGTTGTGAGGACAGGGAGCACAGATACGCAGTATTTT.

The J gene is TRBJ1-5, the V gene TRBV20-1; the D gene is possibly TRBD1 (5 bases). The CDR3 totals 20 residues. The V gene lost 2 bases and the J gene lost 0 bases, with 26 bases spanning the gap. The germline V gene has CDR1 DFQATT and CDR2 SNEGSKA (reference sequence). CDR3 in amino acids: CSARTLPRDGYSDSNQPQHF. The DNA of the CDR3 is TGCAGTGCTAGAACATTACCCCGGGACGGATACAGTGATAGCAATCAGCCCCAGCATTTT.

The chain is built from TRBV7-6 and TRBJ1-1; possible D gene TRBD1, 6 bases. Trimming took 4 bases from V and 0 from J, leaving 12 bases between them. In germline, CDR1 is SGHVS, CDR2 FNYEAQ. The CDR3 covers 15 residues. The CDR3 DNA follows: TGTGCCAGCAGCTACGCCGGGACAATGAACACTGAAGCTTTCTTT. It encodes CASSYAGTMNTEAFF.

This chain joins TRBV20-1 and TRBJ2-3, with D unclear. V was clipped by 5 bases and J by 2 bases, with 11 bases between them. Germline V gene data show CDR1 as DFQATT and CDR2 as SNEGSKA (reference sequence). The CDR3 totals 13 residues. The CDR3 here is CSAPAVPTDTQYF. CDR3 bases: TGCAGTGCTCCTGCTGTACCCACAGATACGCAGTATTTT.

V gene TRBV5-6 combines with J gene TRBJ2-5; a weak D match, TRBD2 (6 bases). Trimming took off 6 bases at V and 5 bases at J, with 17 bases between the two ends. The CDR3 has 14 residues. The germline V gene has CDR1 SGHDT and CDR2 YYEEEE. The DNA for the CDR3 is TGTGCCAGCAACGGGGGAGCCCGGGGGGAGACCCAGTACTTC. This codes for CASNGGARGETQYF.

This clonotype was seen a handful of times. This rearrangement joins TRBV6-5 to TRBJ2-7, with a possible D match to TRBD2 (7 bases). V lost 3 bases and J lost 5, with 17 bases in between. Germline V CDR1 and CDR2: MNHEY, SVGAGI. This CDR3 has 15 residues. The chain's CDR3 is CASSYRGAGVDEQYF. CDR3 DNA sequence: TGTGCCAGCAGTTATAGGGGGGCGGGGGTCGACGAGCAGTACTTC.